The 18 T cell receptor beta chains below were found in one sample sequenced in a study of blood T cell repertoires in COVID-19. The data were produced by immunoSEQ multiplex PCR, yet TCRdb's version contains in-frame clones alone and is incomplete. The table shows 350,000 to 500,000 clones, with approximately 90% occurring only once. Specimen: PBMCs or T cells enriched from blood (not recorded which). These TCRs come from a woman in her late teens or twenties who had been exposed to COVID-19.

V usage is TRBV6-2 or TRBV6-3 and J usage is TRBJ2-7, with 14 positions matching TRBD2. Germline-derived CDR1 and CDR2 are MNHEY and SVGEGT. J gave up 4 bases and V 0 bases, and 14 bases lay outside the gene matches. The length of the CDR3 is 20 residues. CDR3 DNA sequence: TGTGCCAGCAGTTACTCACCCGGGACTAGCGGGAGTCCACTTATTTACGAGCAGTACTTC. Translated: CASSYSPGTSGSPLIYEQYF.

The chain uses TRBV5-1 and TRBJ2-5; TRBD1 matches 9 bases. The CDR3 runs to 14 residues. Germline CDR1 reads SGHRS; CDR2 reads YFSETQ. Trimming at V came to 5 bases and at J to 5 bases, leaving 7 bases not matched to a gene. In nucleotides, the CDR3 is TGCGCCAGCAGTTTACAGGGGGCGGGGGAGACCCAGTACTTC. As protein: CASSLQGAGETQYF.

The J gene is TRBJ2-7, the V gene TRBV28, with TRBD1 identical over 10 bases. CDR1 is MDHEN, CDR2 SYDVKM, per germline. The V segment lost 5 bases and the J segment 4 bases; nucleotides outside the gene matches: 8. This CDR3 comprises 15 residues. The DNA for the CDR3 is TGTGCCAGCAGTACCCGGGACAGGGGTGGTTACGAGCAGTACTTC. Translating gives CASSTRDRGGYEQYF.

The chain recombines TRBV19 with TRBJ2-1; perhaps TRBD2 as D (5 bases). V lost 5 bases and J 7 bases, leaving 12 bases between the germline ends. This CDR3 is built from 13 residues. The germline V gene encodes CDR1 LNHDA and CDR2 SQIVND (reference sequence). The CDR3, as DNA: TGTGCCAGTAGTGTCCTGAGGGAGAATGAGCAGTTCTTC. Residues: CASSVLRENEQFF.

The gene calls are TRBV2 and TRBJ2-3; 10 nucleotides match TRBD2. V shed 7 bases and J 4 bases; nucleotides not matched to a gene: 8. Germline V CDR1 and CDR2: SNHLY, FYNNEI. CDR3 length: 15 amino acids. The CDR3 loop is CASKELAGYSDTQYF. The CDR3 region has the DNA TGTGCCAGCAAGGAACTAGCGGGGTATTCAGATACGCAGTATTTT. Full variable domain (missing parts from reference TRBV2 and TRBJ2-3): EPEVTQTPSHQVTQMGQEVILRCVPISNHLYFYWYRQILGQKVEFLVSFYNNEISEKSEIFDDQFSVERPDGSNFTLKIRSTKLEDSAMYFCASKELAGYSDTQYFGPGTRLTVL.

The chain couples TRBV10-3 to TRBJ2-7, with 9 bases matching TRBD1. This CDR3 is built from 12 residues. V lost 9 bases to trimming and J lost 9 bases; unmatched junction nucleotides: 9. Germline loops: CDR1 ENHRY, CDR2 SYGVKD. CDR3 DNA sequence: TGTGCCATGTCGGACAGGGGCTGGGGGCAGTACTTC. Translation gives CAMSDRGWGQYF.

The chain carries TRBV7-2 and TRBJ2-7; 12 bases map to TRBD2. CDR1 SGHTA and CDR2 FQGNSA come from the germline V gene. The length of the CDR3 is 18 residues. Trimming took 0 bases from V and 3 from J; bases not matched to a gene: 9. The DNA for the CDR3 is TGTGCCAGCAGCTTAGCTTGGGCTAGCGGGGGGGTGGACTACGAGCAGTACTTC. Its translation: CASSLAWASGGVDYEQYF.

On this clone: A junction end diverges from the germline sequence, so it may reflect a read error. V is TRBV28 and J is TRBJ2-5; TRBD2 is a possible D gene (5 bases). The CDR3 has 11 residues. Looked up from germline, CDR1 is MDHEN and CDR2 is SYDVKM. As DNA, the CDR3 is TGTTCCAGCGGCTCTCGTGAGACCCAGTACTTC. Encoded protein: CSSGSRETQYF. Full variable domain (remainder filled in from reference TRBV28 and TRBJ2-5): DVKVTQSSRYLVKRTGEKVFLECVQDMDHENMFWYRQDPGLGLRLIYFSYDVKMKEKGDIPEGYSVSREKKERFSLILESASTNQTSMYLCSSGSRETQYFGPGTRLLVL.

V gene TRBV29-1 combines with J gene TRBJ1-1, with D uncertain. This CDR3 is 12 amino acids long. V gave up 5 bases and J gave up 5 bases, with 12 bases separating them. CDR1 is SQVTM and CDR2 is ANQGSEA in the germline V gene. DNA for the CDR3: TGCAGCGTTCAGATCGCGGGAACTGAAGCTTTCTTT. This sequence encodes CSVQIAGTEAFF.

V is TRBV28 and J is TRBJ2-7; 8 nucleotides agree with TRBD2. CDR3 size: 15 residues. Germline values: CDR1 MDHEN, CDR2 SYDVKM. The J segment lost 5 bases and the V segment lost 3 bases, leaving 9 bases of the junction unmatched. CDR3 in DNA: TGTGCCAGCAGTTTTTCCGGGGGGGGAATAGACGAGCAGTACTTC. This sequence encodes CASSFSGGGIDEQYF.

The genes are TRBV19 and TRBJ1-1, with D tentatively TRBD1 (6 bases). Germline loops: CDR1 LNHDA, CDR2 SQIVND (reference sequence). The CDR3 consists of 14 residues. V lost 6 bases, J lost 0 bases, and 11 bases lay in between. The CDR3 nucleotides are TGTGCCAGTAGCCCCGGGACAATGAACACTGAAGCTTTCTTT. Amino acid sequence: CASSPGTMNTEAFF.

This chain connects TRBV6-6 to TRBJ2-7, with D possibly matching TRBD2 (5 bases). Germline assignment: CDR1 MNHNY and CDR2 SVGAGI (reference sequence). The CDR3 loop spans 15 amino acids. V lost 0 bases, J lost 3 bases, and 12 bases lay in between. CDR3 in DNA: TGTGCCAGCAGTTACTCGATCCCTAGCAACTACGAGCAGTACTTC. This encodes CASSYSIPSNYEQYF.

This chain uses TRBV19 with TRBJ2-5, with 8 bases lining up with TRBD1. Per the germline V gene, CDR1 is LNHDA and CDR2 is SQIVND (reference sequence). The CDR3 covers 13 residues. J gave up 5 bases and V 1 base, and 0 bases lay outside the gene matches. This CDR3 reads CASSIAGGETQYF. The CDR3 nucleotides are TGTGCCAGTAGTATAGCAGGGGGCGAGACCCAGTACTTC.

The J gene is TRBJ1-1, the V gene TRBV9, with 10 positions matching TRBD1. Unmatched junction bases numbered 6, after V lost 2 bases and J lost 5 bases. The CDR3 extends over 15 amino acids. Germline V gene sequence: CDR1 SGDLS, CDR2 YYNGEE. CDR3 nucleotide sequence: TGTGCCAGCAGCGTGACAGGGGGCGGATGGACTGAAGCTTTCTTT. It specifies CASSVTGGGWTEAFF.

The chain's CDR3 is CASSPLAGGMGTDTQYF. The CDR3 DNA follows: TGTGCCAGCAGTCCGCTAGCGGGAGGGATGGGCACAGATACGCAGTATTTT. This chain connects TRBV27 to TRBJ2-3, with 12 positions matching TRBD2. The ends lost 5 bases at V and 1 base at J; junction bases unmatched: 7. CDR1 is MNHEY, CDR2 SMNVEV, per germline (reference sequence). The CDR3 has 17 residues.

The J gene is TRBJ2-7, the V gene TRBV5-5, with 12 nucleotides matching TRBD2. This CDR3 has 15 amino acids. J was trimmed by 0 bases and V by 5 bases; bases with no gene match: 3. Germline V lookup: CDR1 SGHKS, CDR2 YYEKEE (reference sequence). CDR3 bases: TGTGCCAGCAGATTACTAGCGGGGGGCTCCTACGAGCAGTACTTC. The encoded protein is CASRLLAGGSYEQYF.

The J gene is TRBJ1-6, the V gene TRBV4-1, with 7 bases aligning to TRBD1. Germline V gene sequence: CDR1 MGHRA, CDR2 YSYEKL. J gave up 6 bases and V 1 base, and 6 bases lay outside the gene matches. The CDR3 is 16 residues long. This chain's CDR3 is CASSQVPGQSNSPLHF. The CDR3 bases are TGCGCCAGCAGCCAAGTACCGGGACAGAGTAATTCACCCCTCCACTTT.

This rearrangement joins TRBV5-1 to TRBJ2-1; D is perhaps TRBD2 (5 bases). CDR3 length: 12 residues. The germline V gene has CDR1 SGHRS and CDR2 YFSETQ. V lost 5 bases, J lost 9 bases, and 12 bases lay in between. CDR3 nucleotide sequence: TGCGCCAGCAGGGAGGACTGGAGTGAGCAGTTCTTC. This sequence encodes CASREDWSEQFF.